This entry lists 18 T cell receptor beta chains sequenced from one sample in a study of T cell repertoires in cytomegalovirus infection. TCRdb processed the reads anew with MiXCR; each CDR3 protein has one entry. This sample yields around 170,000 distinct CDR3 sequences, of which under 15% are seen a single time; 27% belongs to the top ten. The sample taken for sequencing was PBMCs. The receptors were gathered from a human donor in good health (CMV status not recorded). Some clones in this sample may be carry-over from other donors' samples.

There are many counts of this clonotype. The rearrangement joins TRBV7-9 to TRBJ1-6; TRBD1 aligns across 7 bases. V dropped 5 bases and J dropped 7; count of bases not matched to a gene: 8. Germline CDR1 is SEHNR and CDR2 is FQNEAQ (reference sequence). This CDR3 is 15 amino acids long. CDR3 nucleotide sequence: TGTGCCAGCAGCGAGGACAGGACGGACAATTCACCCCTCCACTTT. Amino acids: CASSEDRTDNSPLHF.

Comments on this clonotype: A read error may be the cause here, since a much bigger clone is one base away. This chain links TRBV6-5 with TRBJ2-2, with D possibly matching TRBD1 (6 bases). V was pared by 2 bases and J by 2 bases, with 15 bases between. This CDR3 region has 17 residues. Germline CDR1 is MNHEY and CDR2 is SVGAGI. The CDR3 DNA sequence: TGTGCCAGCAGTTACGGGCAACAGGGCCTAAACACCGGGGAGCTGTTTTTT. It is translated as CASSYGQQGLNTGELFF.

Note on this clonotype: A much larger clone differs from this one at a single base, so this may be a read error. Lacking the conserved final phenylalanine or tryptophan, this CDR3 likely reflects a read error. The CDR3 DNA follows: TGTGCCAGCTCGGGGAGGGCCAAACTCCCAGATACGCAGTATGTT. This codes for CASSGRAKLPDTQYV. This chain connects TRBV7-9 to TRBJ2-3, with 7 bases lining up with TRBD2. Germline-derived CDR1 and CDR2 are SEHNR and FQNEAQ (reference sequence). Trimming removed 8 bases from V and 4 bases from J; junction bases left unmatched: 12. The CDR3 spans 15 residues.

This clonotype was recorded a few times. The V call is TRBV20-1, the J call TRBJ2-3; 13 nucleotides match TRBD2. This CDR3 is 17 amino acids long. V shed 3 bases and J 0 bases; nucleotides not matched to a gene: 6. Germline CDR1 DFQATT, CDR2 SNEGSKA (reference sequence). The CDR3 loop reads CSARNGLAGDSTDTQYF. The CDR3 region has the DNA TGCAGTGCTAGGAATGGACTAGCGGGAGACAGCACAGATACGCAGTATTTT.

This clonotype was recorded a few times. V usage is TRBV7-6 and J usage is TRBJ2-7; no clear D gene. With 3 bases removed from V and 1 base from J, the gap between germline ends came to 7 bases. This CDR3 contains 13 residues. Germline CDR1 and CDR2: SGHVS and FNYEAQ. The CDR3 sequence is CASSFRKSYEQYF. CDR3 DNA sequence: TGTGCCAGCAGCTTCAGAAAATCCTACGAGCAGTACTTC. Complete variable domain (other parts from reference TRBV7-6 and TRBJ2-7): GAGVSQSPRYKVTKRGQDVALRCDPISGHVSLYWYRQALGQGPEFLTYFNYEAQQDKSGLPNDRFSAERPEGSISTLTIQRTEQRDSAMYRCASSFRKSYEQYFGPGTRLTVT.

This clonotype was detected ten times or more. The genes are TRBV27 and TRBJ1-1; D ambiguous. This CDR3 is built from 13 residues. Germline V lookup: CDR1 MNHEY, CDR2 SMNVEV (reference sequence). V shed 2 bases and J shed 4 bases, with 8 bases lying between them. CDR3 in DNA: TGTGCCAGCAGTTTAAAACGGGGCACTGAAGCTTTCTTT. It specifies CASSLKRGTEAFF.

This clonotype showed up many times. The gene calls are TRBV6-5 and TRBJ1-2; D gene unclear. The CDR3 spans 14 residues. Trimming took off 2 bases at V and 5 bases at J, with 12 bases between the two ends. The germline V gene has CDR1 MNHEY and CDR2 SVGAGI. Here the CDR3 DNA reads TGTGCCAGCAGTTACAAAGAGGGAGGGTATGGCTACACCTTC. It specifies CASSYKEGGYGYTF.

This clonotype has a count of ten or more. The V and J genes are TRBV7-2 and TRBJ1-3; 7 bases agree with TRBD1. The CDR3 has 16 amino acids. V dropped 1 base and J dropped 0; count of bases not matched to a gene: 3. Looked up from germline, CDR1 is SGHTA and CDR2 is FQGNSA. The chain's CDR3 is CASSLETGYSGNTIYF. CDR3 DNA: TGTGCCAGCAGCTTAGAGACAGGGTACTCTGGAAACACCATATATTTT.

This clonotype appeared many times. V and J are TRBV14 and TRBJ2-1; D might be TRBD1 (6 bases). Trimming left V 5 bases short and J 2 bases short, with 13 bases between. CDR3 length: 15 amino acids. CDR1 and CDR2 from the germline V gene are SGHDN and FVKESK. CDR3 coding DNA: TGTGCCAGCAGCGTCGGGGACATACCCTACAATGAGCAGTTCTTC. As protein: CASSVGDIPYNEQFF. The full variable domain, its missing parts supplied by reference TRBV14 and TRBJ2-1, is EAGVTQFPSHSVIEKGQTVTLRCDPISGHDNLYWYRRVMGKEIKFLLHFVKESKQDESGMPNNRFLAERTGGTYSTLKVQPAELEDSGVYFCASSVGDIPYNEQFFGPGTRLTVL.

Many counts were recorded for this clonotype. The chain combines TRBV7-6 with TRBJ1-1; D remains unclear. Trimming took off 5 bases at V and 2 bases at J, with 9 bases between the two ends. The germline V gene has CDR1 SGHVS and CDR2 FNYEAQ. The CDR3 spans 13 residues. The CDR3 loop reads CASSPEANTEAFF. CDR3 in DNA: TGTGCCAGCAGCCCCGAGGCAAACACTGAAGCTTTCTTT.

The chain combines TRBV11-2 with TRBJ1-5; 8 positions agree with TRBD1. Germline V gene data show CDR1 as SGHAT and CDR2 as FQNNGV. The CDR3 sequence is 15 residues long. J lost 7 bases, V lost 6 bases, and 11 bases had no gene match. The CDR3: CASSLDRELWQPQHF. CDR3 coding DNA: TGTGCCAGCAGTTTGGACAGGGAATTGTGGCAGCCCCAGCATTTT.

This clonotype showed up many times. The rearrangement joins TRBV20-1 to TRBJ1-4, with D tentatively TRBD1 (5 bases). The V and J ends lost 2 bases and 8 bases respectively, with 12 bases between them. Germline CDR1 reads DFQATT; CDR2 reads SNEGSKA (reference sequence). The CDR3 has 13 residues. Here the CDR3 reads CSARWQGGEKLFF. CDR3 nucleotides: TGCAGTGCTAGATGGCAGGGAGGCGAAAAACTGTTTTTT.

This clonotype appeared many times. The J gene is TRBJ2-3, the V gene TRBV7-3; TRBD2 matches at 8 bases. The CDR3 contains 14 residues. From germline, CDR1 is SGHTA and CDR2 FQGTGA. Trimming removed 7 bases from V and 0 bases from J; junction bases left unmatched: 3. The chain's CDR3 is CASNSGGSTDTQYF. In nucleotides, the CDR3 is TGTGCCAGCAACTCGGGGGGGAGCACAGATACGCAGTATTTT.

This clonotype was detected only a few times. This chain links TRBV19 with TRBJ2-3, with TRBD1 as a possible D gene (6 bases). Trimming took 7 bases from V and 7 from J, leaving 18 bases between them. Per germline, CDR1 LNHDA and CDR2 SQIVND (reference sequence). This CDR3 comprises 14 residues. In DNA, the CDR3 is TGTGCCAGTACCATCCCCGGGACAACGAATACGCAGTATTTT. Its protein product is CASTIPGTTNTQYF.

This clonotype has a count of ten or more. V usage is TRBV7-8 and J usage is TRBJ2-1; 9 bases are a match to TRBD1. V trimming: 7 bases; J trimming: 2 bases; junction bases outside the gene matches: 12. This CDR3 contains 17 residues. Germline-derived CDR1 and CDR2 are SGHVS and FQNEAQ. The CDR3 coding sequence is TGTGCCAGCATCGATGGAGGACGGGACAGGGCCTACAATGAGCAGTTCTTC. Its translation: CASIDGGRDRAYNEQFF.

This clonotype was seen a few times. The chain links TRBV7-3 to TRBJ2-2; D not resolved. Germline V CDR1 and CDR2: SGHTA, FQGTGA. The CDR3 runs to 16 residues. Trimming left V 2 bases short and J 4 bases short, with 14 bases between. CDR3 loop: CASSLRPNLPTGELFF. The CDR3 coding sequence is TGTGCCAGCAGCTTACGACCGAACCTCCCCACCGGGGAGCTGTTTTTT.

This clonotype was counted a few times. The rearrangement joins TRBV4-3 to TRBJ2-1; 11 bases align to TRBD2. Germline V gene lookup returns CDR1 LGHNA and CDR2 YSLEER. The CDR3 runs to 17 residues. With 2 bases clipped from V and 4 bases from J, the junction kept 7 bases outside the gene matches. In DNA form, the CDR3 reads TGCGCCAGCAGCCAACGGTTAGCGGGAGGGTATTACAATGAGCAGTTCTTC. Translating gives CASSQRLAGGYYNEQFF.

This clonotype was seen ten or more times. V and J are TRBV6-6 and TRBJ2-6, with TRBD1 matching over 7 bases. Germline CDR1 and CDR2: MNHNY and SVGAGI (reference sequence). The CDR3 is made up of 16 amino acids. Trimming removed 5 bases from V and 0 bases from J; junction bases left unmatched: 4. The CDR3, as DNA: TGTGCCAGCAGTGATTCAGGGGGCTCTGGGGCCAACGTCCTGACTTTC. This translates into CASSDSGGSGANVLTF.